The clone carrying this T cell receptor beta chain was picked up many times. TCRdb analysed the RT-PCR reads with MiXCR anew, one entry per CDR3 protein. The sample yields about 680,000 distinct CDR3 sequences, more than 13% seen once. Sequencing was performed on memory CD4+ T cells from blood. This clonotype was obtained from a female donor in good health, serving as a healthy control.

CDR3 in amino acids: CSVEYETSQFF. The CDR3 coding sequence is TGCAGCGTTGAGTATGAGACTAGTCAGTTTTTT. The chain employs TRBV29-1 and TRBJ2-2; tentative D call: TRBD2 (6 bases). This CDR3 spans 11 amino acids. With 3 bases removed from V and 16 bases from J, the gap between germline ends came to 15 bases. In germline, CDR1 is SQVTM, CDR2 ANQGSEA.